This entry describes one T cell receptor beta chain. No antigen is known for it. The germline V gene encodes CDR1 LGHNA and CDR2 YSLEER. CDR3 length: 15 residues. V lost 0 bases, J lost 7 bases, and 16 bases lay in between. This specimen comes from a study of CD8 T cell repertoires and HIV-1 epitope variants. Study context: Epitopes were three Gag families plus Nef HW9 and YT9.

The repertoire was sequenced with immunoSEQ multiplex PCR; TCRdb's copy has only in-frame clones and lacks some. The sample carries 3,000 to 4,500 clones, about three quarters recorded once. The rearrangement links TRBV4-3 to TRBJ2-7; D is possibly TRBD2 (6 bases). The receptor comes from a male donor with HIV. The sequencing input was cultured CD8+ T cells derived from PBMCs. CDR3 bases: TGCGCCAGCAGCCAAGATCGCGGGGACCTTAGAGAGCAGTACTTC. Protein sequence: CASSQDRGDLREQYF.